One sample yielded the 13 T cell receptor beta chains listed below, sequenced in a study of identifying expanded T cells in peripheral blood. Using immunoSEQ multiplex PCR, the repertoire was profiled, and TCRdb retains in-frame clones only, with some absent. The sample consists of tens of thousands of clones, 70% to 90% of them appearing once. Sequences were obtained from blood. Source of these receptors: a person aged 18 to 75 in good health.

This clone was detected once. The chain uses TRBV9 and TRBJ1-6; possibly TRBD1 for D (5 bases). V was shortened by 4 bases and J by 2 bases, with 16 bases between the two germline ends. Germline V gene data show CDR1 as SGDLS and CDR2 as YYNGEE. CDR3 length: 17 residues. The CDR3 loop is CASSSRPRGTYNSPLHF. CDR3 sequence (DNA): TGTGCCAGCAGCTCTAGACCCCGGGGGACCTATAATTCACCCCTCCACTTT.

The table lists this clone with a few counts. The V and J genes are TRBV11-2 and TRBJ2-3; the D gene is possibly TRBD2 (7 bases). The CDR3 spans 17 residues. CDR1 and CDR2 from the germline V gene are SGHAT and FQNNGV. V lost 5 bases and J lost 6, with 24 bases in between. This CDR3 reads CASSLPLGAGAADTQYF. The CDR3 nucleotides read TGTGCCAGCAGCCTTCCGCTGGGGGCGGGGGCCGCGGATACGCAGTATTTT.

In DNA form, the CDR3 reads TGTGCCAGTAGCAGGACTAGCGGGTCAACAGATACGCAGTATTTT. This encodes CASSRTSGSTDTQYF. J is TRBJ2-3 and V is TRBV19, with TRBD2 matching 11 bases. The CDR3 contains 15 residues. V shed 6 bases, J shed 3 bases, and the junction held 5 bases outside the gene matches. The germline V gene has CDR1 LNHDA and CDR2 SQIVND (reference sequence).

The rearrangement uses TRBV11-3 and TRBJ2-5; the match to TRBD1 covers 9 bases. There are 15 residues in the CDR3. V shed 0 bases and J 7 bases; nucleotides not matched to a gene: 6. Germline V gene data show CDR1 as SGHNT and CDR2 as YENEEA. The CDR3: CASSLEQGAYGTQYF. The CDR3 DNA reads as TGTGCCAGCAGCTTAGAACAGGGGGCATATGGGACCCAGTACTTC.

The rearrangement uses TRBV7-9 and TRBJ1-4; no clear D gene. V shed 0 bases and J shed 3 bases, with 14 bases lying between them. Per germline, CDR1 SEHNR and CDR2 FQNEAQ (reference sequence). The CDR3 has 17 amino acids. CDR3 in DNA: TGTGCCAGCAGCTTAGCAACGGTCCGGAATCCTAATGAAAAACTGTTTTTT. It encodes CASSLATVRNPNEKLFF.

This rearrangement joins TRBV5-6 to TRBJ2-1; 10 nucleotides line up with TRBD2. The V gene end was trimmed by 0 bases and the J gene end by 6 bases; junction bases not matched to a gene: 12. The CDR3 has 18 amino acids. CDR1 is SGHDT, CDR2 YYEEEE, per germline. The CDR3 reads CASSLEMGSGGIPNEQFF. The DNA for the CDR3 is TGTGCCAGCAGCTTGGAGATGGGTAGCGGGGGGATTCCCAATGAGCAGTTCTTC.

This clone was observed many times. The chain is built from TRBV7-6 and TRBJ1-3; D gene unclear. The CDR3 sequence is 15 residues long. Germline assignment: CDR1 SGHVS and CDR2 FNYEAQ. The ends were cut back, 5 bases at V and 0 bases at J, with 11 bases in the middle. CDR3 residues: CASSRTELSGNTIYF. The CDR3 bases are TGTGCCAGCAGCCGGACCGAACTCTCTGGAAACACCATATATTTT. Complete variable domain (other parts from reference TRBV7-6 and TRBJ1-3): GAGVSQSPRYKVTKRGQDVALRCDPISGHVSLYWYRQALGQGPEFLTYFNYEAQQDKSGLPNDRFSAERPEGSISTLTIQRTEQRDSAMYRCASSRTELSGNTIYFGEGSWLTVV.

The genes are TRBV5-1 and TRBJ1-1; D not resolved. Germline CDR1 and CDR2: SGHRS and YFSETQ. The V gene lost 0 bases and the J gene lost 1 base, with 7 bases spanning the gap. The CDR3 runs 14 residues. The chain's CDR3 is CASSLGNRNTEAFF. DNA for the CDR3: TGCGCCAGCAGCTTGGGAAACAGGAACACTGAAGCTTTCTTT.

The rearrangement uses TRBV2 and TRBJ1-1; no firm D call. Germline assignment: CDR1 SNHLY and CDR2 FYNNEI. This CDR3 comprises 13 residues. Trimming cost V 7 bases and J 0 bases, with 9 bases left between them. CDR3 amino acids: CASTDRVNTEAFF. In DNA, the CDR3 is TGTGCCAGCACCGACCGGGTGAACACTGAAGCTTTCTTT.

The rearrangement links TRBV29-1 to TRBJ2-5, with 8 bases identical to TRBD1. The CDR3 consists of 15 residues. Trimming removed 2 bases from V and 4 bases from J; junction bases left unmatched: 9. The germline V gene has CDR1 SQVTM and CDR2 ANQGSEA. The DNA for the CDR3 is TGCAGCGTTGAAATGAACAGGGGGTTAGTAGAGACCCAGTACTTC. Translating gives CSVEMNRGLVETQYF.

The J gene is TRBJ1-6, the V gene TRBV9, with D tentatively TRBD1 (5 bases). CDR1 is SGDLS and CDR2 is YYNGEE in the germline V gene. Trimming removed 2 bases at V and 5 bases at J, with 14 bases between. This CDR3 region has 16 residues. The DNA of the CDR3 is TGTGCCAGCAGCGTCCTAGCTGACAGCAATAATTCACCCCTCCACTTT. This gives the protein CASSVLADSNNSPLHF.

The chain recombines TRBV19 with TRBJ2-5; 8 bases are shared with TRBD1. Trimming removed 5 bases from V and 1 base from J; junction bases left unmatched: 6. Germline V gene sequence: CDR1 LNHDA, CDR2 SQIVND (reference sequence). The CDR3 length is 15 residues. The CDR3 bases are TGTGCCAGTAGTCCTCGGGACAGGCCCCAAGAGACCCAGTACTTC. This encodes CASSPRDRPQETQYF.

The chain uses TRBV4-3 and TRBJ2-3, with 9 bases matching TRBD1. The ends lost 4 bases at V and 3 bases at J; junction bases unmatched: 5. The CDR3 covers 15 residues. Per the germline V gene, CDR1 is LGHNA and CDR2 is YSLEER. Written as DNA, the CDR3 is TGCGCCAGCAGCCGGAGGGACAGGGAAACAGATACGCAGTATTTT. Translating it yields CASSRRDRETDTQYF.